The sequence of this T cell receptor (beta chain) was determined in a study of blood T cell repertoires in COVID-19 (dated by TCRdb to the early 2020s). Study-wide context: The collaborator samples originated in the United States, Italy and Spain and spanned the acute and convalescent phases of COVID-19. The prospective study material was composed of cDNA or gDNA derived from T cells, B-cell-depleted T cells, or PBMCs. The dataset comprised deeply sampled blood TCRbeta repertoires from subjects exposed to, actively infected with, or recovered from COVID-19. The repertoires were made available in a free public database intended to serve as a resource for research on the immune response to SARS-CoV-2. Samples came from the ongoing ImmuneRACE study (first 160 participants) plus 1,254 subjects from 6 global collaborators. A de-identified subject ID, COVID-19 status, age in years and sex were almost always included in the sample metadata. HLA class I and class II types, where available, came from metadata supplied by the sample provider rather than from assay-based typing. Paper-wide results and their limitations: The quantity of clinical and demographic metadata differed by source and by participant and was supplied without curation.

Of note for this clone: It lacks a known antigen. Base qualities are not recorded, but no much larger clone differs from it by a single base.

A second Seattle source provided samples from volunteer blood donors who had recovered from COVID-19. The collaborating institutions used their own protocols to collect whole blood in K2EDTA tubes. For TCRbeta analysis, collaborator samples were shipped as frozen whole blood, as isolated PBMCs, or as DNA extracted from either sample type. The immunoSEQ Assay, a bias-controlled multiplex PCR, was used to amplify TCRbeta CDR3 regions from genomic DNA. On the study's bioinformatics: Within the assay, amplification of reference gene primers was used to estimate how many nucleated cells each sample contained. To quantify the absolute abundance of each unique TCRbeta CDR3 rearrangement, sequence reads were collapsed and filtered. For each sample, productive Simpson clonality was calculated as the square root of Simpson's diversity index across productive rearrangements. TCRdb re-hosts the immuneACCESS table, in-frame sequences only. Its copies lack some clones; in the studies checked, an unresolved V gene accounts for under half of them, and the cause for the rest is not known. V, J and clone size are taken as reported in that table, and D and trimming were inferred from the DNA itself. The sample table shows 250,000 to 300,000 clones, and roughly 87% are seen once. About 2% of the sample lies in the top ten.

The germline V gene yields SGHTA for CDR1 and FQGTGA for CDR2. The CDR3 contains 13 residues, cysteine and phenylalanine counted. Only the CDR3 DNA stays, 39 bases, in frame from base 1. V is clipped by 5 bases and J by 6 bases, and the sequence between their germline boundaries is 11 bases long. The sequence joins TRBV7-3 to TRBJ2-1, with TRBD2 perhaps the D gene, on 5 matching bases. Sequencing input: peripheral blood. This clonotype originated in a woman between 45 and 60 years old who had recovered from COVID-19. CDR3 reads: CASSLTRTNEQFF. In nucleotide form, the sequence is TGTGCCAGCAGCCTCACTAGAACCAATGAGCAGTTCTTC.